In this sample, the clone carrying this T cell receptor beta chain turned up once. What it binds is not known. This sample stems from a study of shared clonotypes between healthy human individuals. General study points: Relative to their counterparts shared across all four donors, non-shared clonotypes exhibited diminished generation probabilities.

Naive-designated CD8 cells lacked CD45RO, were positively enriched for CCR7, and omitted terminally differentiated effector memory CD45RA+ cells. Germline CDR1 SGHNT, CDR2 YENEEA. Germline trimming cut 5 bases from V and 8 bases from J; bases unmatched to any gene: 8. The CDR3 length is 14 residues. Data came from immunoSEQ multiplex PCR; TCRdb stores just in-frame clones and leaves some out. The sample holds some 1,900,000 clones, about 95% seen once. V and J are TRBV11-3 and TRBJ2-2; 7 bases are shared with TRBD1. The TCR originated in a man aged 18 to 29 in good health. The sequenced material came from naive CD8+ T cells sorted from blood. The CDR3 sequence is CASSKGTVLGELFF. For the CDR3, the DNA is TGTGCCAGCAGCAAAGGGACAGTGCTAGGGGAGCTGTTTTTT.